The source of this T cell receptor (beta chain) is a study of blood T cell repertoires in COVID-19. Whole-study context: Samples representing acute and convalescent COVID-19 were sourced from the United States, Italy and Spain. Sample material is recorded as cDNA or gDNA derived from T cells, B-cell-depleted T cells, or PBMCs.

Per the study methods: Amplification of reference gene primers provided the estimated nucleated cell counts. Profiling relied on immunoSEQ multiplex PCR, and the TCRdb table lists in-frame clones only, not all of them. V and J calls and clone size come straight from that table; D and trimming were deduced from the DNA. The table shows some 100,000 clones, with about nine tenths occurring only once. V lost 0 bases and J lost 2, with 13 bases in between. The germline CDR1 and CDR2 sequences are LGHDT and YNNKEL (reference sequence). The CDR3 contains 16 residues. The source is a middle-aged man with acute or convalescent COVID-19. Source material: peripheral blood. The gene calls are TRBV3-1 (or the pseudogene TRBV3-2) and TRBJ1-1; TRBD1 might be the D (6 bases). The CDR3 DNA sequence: TGTGCCAGCAGCCAAGATAGGGGGAAAAGAAACACTGAAGCTTTCTTT. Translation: CASSQDRGKRNTEAFF.